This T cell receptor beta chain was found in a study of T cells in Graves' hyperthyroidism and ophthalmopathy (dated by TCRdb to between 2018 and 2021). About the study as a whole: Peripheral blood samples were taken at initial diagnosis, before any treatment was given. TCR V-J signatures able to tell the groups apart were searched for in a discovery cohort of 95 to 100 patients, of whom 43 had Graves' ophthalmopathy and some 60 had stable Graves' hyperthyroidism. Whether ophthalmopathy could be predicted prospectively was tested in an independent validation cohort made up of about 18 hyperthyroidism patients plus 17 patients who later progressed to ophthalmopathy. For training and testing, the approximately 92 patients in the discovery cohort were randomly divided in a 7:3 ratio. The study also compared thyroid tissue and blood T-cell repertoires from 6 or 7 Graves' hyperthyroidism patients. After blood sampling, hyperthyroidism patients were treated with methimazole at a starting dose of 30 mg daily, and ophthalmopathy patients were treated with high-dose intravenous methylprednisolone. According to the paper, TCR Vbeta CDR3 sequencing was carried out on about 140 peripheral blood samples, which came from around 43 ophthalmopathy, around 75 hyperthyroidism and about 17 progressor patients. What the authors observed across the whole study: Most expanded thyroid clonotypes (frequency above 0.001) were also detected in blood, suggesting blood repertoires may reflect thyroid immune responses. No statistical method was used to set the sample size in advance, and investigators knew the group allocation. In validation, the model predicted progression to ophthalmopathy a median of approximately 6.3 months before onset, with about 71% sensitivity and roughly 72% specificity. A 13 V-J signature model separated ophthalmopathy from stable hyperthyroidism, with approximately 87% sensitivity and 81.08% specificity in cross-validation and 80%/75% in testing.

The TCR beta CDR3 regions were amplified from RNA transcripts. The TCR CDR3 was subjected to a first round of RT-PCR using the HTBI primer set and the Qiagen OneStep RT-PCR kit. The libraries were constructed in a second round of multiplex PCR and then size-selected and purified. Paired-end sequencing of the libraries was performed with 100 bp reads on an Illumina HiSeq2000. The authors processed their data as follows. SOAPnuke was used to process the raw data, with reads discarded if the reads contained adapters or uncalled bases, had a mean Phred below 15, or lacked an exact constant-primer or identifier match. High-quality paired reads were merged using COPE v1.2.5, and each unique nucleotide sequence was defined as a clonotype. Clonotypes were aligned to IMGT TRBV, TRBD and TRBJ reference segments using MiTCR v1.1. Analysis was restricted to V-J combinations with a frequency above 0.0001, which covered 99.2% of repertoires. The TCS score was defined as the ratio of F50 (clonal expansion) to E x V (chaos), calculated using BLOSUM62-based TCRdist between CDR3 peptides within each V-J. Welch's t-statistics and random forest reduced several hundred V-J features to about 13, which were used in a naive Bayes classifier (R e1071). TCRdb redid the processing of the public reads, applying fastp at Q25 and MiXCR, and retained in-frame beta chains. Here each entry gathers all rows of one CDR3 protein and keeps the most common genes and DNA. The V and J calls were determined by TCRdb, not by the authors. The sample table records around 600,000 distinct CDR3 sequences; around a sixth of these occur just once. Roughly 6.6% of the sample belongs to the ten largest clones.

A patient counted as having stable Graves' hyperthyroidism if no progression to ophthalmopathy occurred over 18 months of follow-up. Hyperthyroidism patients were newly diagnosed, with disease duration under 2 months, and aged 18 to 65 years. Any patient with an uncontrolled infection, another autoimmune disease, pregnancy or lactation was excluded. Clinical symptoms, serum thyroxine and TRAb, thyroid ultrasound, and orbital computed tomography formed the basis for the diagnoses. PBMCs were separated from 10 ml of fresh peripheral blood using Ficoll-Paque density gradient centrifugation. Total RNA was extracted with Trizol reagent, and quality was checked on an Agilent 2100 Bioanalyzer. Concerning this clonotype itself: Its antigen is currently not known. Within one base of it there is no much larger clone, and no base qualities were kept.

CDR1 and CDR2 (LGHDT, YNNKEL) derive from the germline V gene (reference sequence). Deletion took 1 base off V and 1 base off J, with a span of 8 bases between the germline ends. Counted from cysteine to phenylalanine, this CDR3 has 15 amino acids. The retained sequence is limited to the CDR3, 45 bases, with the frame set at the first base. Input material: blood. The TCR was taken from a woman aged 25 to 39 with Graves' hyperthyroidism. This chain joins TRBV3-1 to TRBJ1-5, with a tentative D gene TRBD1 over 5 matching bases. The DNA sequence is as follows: TGTGCCAGCAGCCAAGGGACATCGAGCAATCAGCCCCAGCATTTT. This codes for CASSQGTSSNQPQHF.